The rows below give T cell receptor beta chains drawn from one sample of a study of blood T cell repertoires in COVID-19. The repertoire was sequenced with immunoSEQ multiplex PCR; TCRdb's copy has only in-frame clones and lacks some. Here the sample spans over 150,000 clones, 82% being singletons. Material: PBMCs or T cells enriched from blood (not recorded which). The receptors here all came from a man aged 35 to 55 who had recovered from COVID-19. CDR3s include the opening cysteine and the closing phenylalanine or tryptophan. Each record gives: V gene, clone size, D gene, J gene, CDR3 DNA, CDR3 protein. The D gene is left open where the match is weak. The size field is filled for only some rows; it gives once, few, many or a size class.

v_gene: TRBV19; abundance: .; d_gene: .; j_gene: TRBJ2-6; CDR3nt: TGTGCCAGTTCGTTCCTTACTGGGGCCAACGTCCTGACTTTC; CDR3aa: CASSFLTGANVLTF
v_gene: TRBV15; abundance: .; d_gene: .; j_gene: TRBJ1-1; CDR3nt: TGTGCCACCAGCAGAGATACTAACACTGAAGCTTTCTTT; CDR3aa: CATSRDTNTEAFF
v_gene: TRBV5-1; abundance: .; d_gene: TRBD1; j_gene: TRBJ1-1; CDR3nt: TGCGCCAGCAGCTTGGCCAGGGGGCACACTGAAGCTTTCTTT; CDR3aa: CASSLARGHTEAFF
v_gene: TRBV11-2; abundance: .; d_gene: TRBD1; j_gene: TRBJ2-3; CDR3nt: TGTGCCAGCAGCCCAACAGCGGGACAGGGGGCTTATACGCAGTATTTT; CDR3aa: CASSPTAGQGAYTQYF
v_gene: TRBV9; abundance: .; d_gene: TRBD1; j_gene: TRBJ1-5; CDR3nt: TGTGCCAGCAGCGGCCGGGGACAGGGCGATCAGCCCCAGCATTTT; CDR3aa: CASSGRGQGDQPQHF
v_gene: TRBV10-1; abundance: once; d_gene: .; j_gene: TRBJ2-7; CDR3nt: TGCGCCAGCAGTGAGGGCGGAATCTCCTACGAGCAGTACTTC; CDR3aa: CASSEGGISYEQYF
v_gene: TRBV5-5; abundance: few; d_gene: TRBD1; j_gene: TRBJ1-6; CDR3nt: TGTGCCAGCAGCTGGGACAGGGGTATTTCACCCCTCCACTTT; CDR3aa: CASSWDRGISPLHF
v_gene: TRBV10-3; abundance: .; d_gene: .; j_gene: TRBJ2-2; CDR3nt: TGTGCCATCAGTGAGTCCGCGGTCACCGGGGAGCTGTTTTTT; CDR3aa: CAISESAVTGELFF
v_gene: TRBV5-1; abundance: once; d_gene: .; j_gene: TRBJ2-5; CDR3nt: TGCGCCAGCAGCTTGGTTAACGGGGAAGAGACCCAGTACTTC; CDR3aa: CASSLVNGEETQYF
v_gene: TRBV7-2; abundance: few; d_gene: TRBD1; j_gene: TRBJ2-1; CDR3nt: TGTGCCAGCAGCTTACAACTTCTATCGGGACAGGGCAACAATGAGCAGTTCTTC; CDR3aa: CASSLQLLSGQGNNEQFF
v_gene: TRBV19; abundance: .; d_gene: TRBD1; j_gene: TRBJ1-1; CDR3nt: TGTGCCAGTAGTATAGCCCTAAACAGGGGACCGAACACTGAAGCTTTCTTT; CDR3aa: CASSIALNRGPNTEAFF
v_gene: TRBV7-8; abundance: .; d_gene: TRBD2; j_gene: TRBJ2-5; CDR3nt: TGTGCCAGCAGCCTAGAACCTAGCGGGAGGGAGACCCAGTACTTC; CDR3aa: CASSLEPSGRETQYF
v_gene: TRBV28; abundance: .; d_gene: .; j_gene: TRBJ1-1; CDR3nt: TGTGCCACAGAAGGGGGAGTAGTGAACACTGAAGCTTTCTTT; CDR3aa: CATEGGVVNTEAFF
v_gene: TRBV7-9; abundance: .; d_gene: .; j_gene: TRBJ1-6; CDR3nt: TGTGCCAGCAGCTACCGCGGGAATTCACCCCTCCACTTT; CDR3aa: CASSYRGNSPLHF
v_gene: TRBV29-1; abundance: .; d_gene: .; j_gene: TRBJ1-2; CDR3nt: TGCAGCGTTGAAAGGGGTTCCTATGGCTACACCTTC; CDR3aa: CSVERGSYGYTF